Presented here are 17 T cell receptor beta chains from one specimen sequenced in a study of type 1 regulatory T cells. From the reads, TCRdb called clonotypes with MiXCR, one entry per CDR3 protein. This table has 80,000 to 100,000 distinct CDR3 sequences, 30% to 35% appearing once. Sample: CD4+ T cells, either the whole sample or a sorted fraction (not recorded which). The receptor source for this set is a human donor in good health.

This clonotype was observed at least ten times. The J gene is TRBJ2-1, the V gene TRBV3-1; TRBD2 agrees at 11 bases. Losses at the gene ends were 8 bases for V and 9 bases for J; bases not matched to a gene: 9. The CDR3 has 14 residues. CDR1 is LGHDT, CDR2 YNNKEL, per germline (reference sequence). In nucleotides, the CDR3 is TGTGCCAGCGACGGGACTAGCGGCAGCACTGAGCAGTTCTTC. It yields the protein CASDGTSGSTEQFF.

This clonotype turned up a few times. The V and J genes are TRBV11-2 and TRBJ2-3; D is perhaps TRBD1 (7 bases). This CDR3 spans 14 amino acids. V shed 10 bases and J shed 4 bases, with 18 bases lying between them. Per the germline V gene, CDR1 is SGHAT and CDR2 is FQNNGV. The CDR3: CATKQEGASDTQYF. The DNA for the CDR3 is TGTGCCACCAAGCAGGAGGGGGCCTCAGATACGCAGTATTTT.

This rearrangement joins TRBV6-2 or TRBV6-3 to TRBJ1-1, with D uncertain. Trimming removed 5 bases at V and 5 bases at J, with 15 bases between. Germline CDR1 is MNHEY and CDR2 is SVGEGT. The CDR3 loop spans 14 amino acids. The CDR3 loop reads CASSQPSGRTEAFF. CDR3 coding DNA: TGTGCCAGCAGTCAACCGTCAGGAAGGACTGAAGCTTTCTTT.

This clonotype showed up just a few times. The chain couples TRBV28 to TRBJ2-3; TRBD2 matches 10 bases. The germline V gene encodes CDR1 MDHEN and CDR2 SYDVKM. The trim removed 5 bases at V and 7 bases at J, leaving 12 bases unmatched. CDR3 length: 16 amino acids. CDR3 region: CASSAPASGSLNTQYF. CDR3 in DNA: TGTGCCAGCAGTGCCCCCGCTAGCGGGAGTTTGAATACGCAGTATTTT.

This clonotype was seen only a few times. The genes are TRBV29-1 and TRBJ2-2; D gene uncertain. Germline CDR1 SQVTM, CDR2 ANQGSEA. V lost 6 bases and J 3 bases, leaving 5 bases between the germline ends. CDR3 length: 11 residues. The DNA for the CDR3 is TGCAGCGTCCAGTACACCGGGGAGCTGTTTTTT. Translation gives CSVQYTGELFF.

This sequence joins TRBV9 and TRBJ2-5; perhaps TRBD1 as D (6 bases). CDR1 is SGDLS and CDR2 is YYNGEE in the germline V gene. The CDR3 totals 15 residues. The V gene lost 1 base and the J gene lost 3 bases, with 13 bases spanning the gap. The CDR3 sequence is CASSVTGLVEETQYF. CDR3 DNA: TGTGCCAGCAGCGTAACAGGGTTGGTGGAAGAGACCCAGTACTTC.

This chain connects TRBV28 to TRBJ2-5; 8 bases are a match to TRBD2. Germline CDR1 MDHEN, CDR2 SYDVKM. This CDR3 contains 16 residues. V shed 5 bases and J 2 bases; nucleotides not matched to a gene: 10. The CDR3: CASSRAGANPQETQYF. The CDR3 DNA sequence: TGTGCCAGCAGTAGAGCGGGAGCGAATCCTCAAGAGACCCAGTACTTC.

This clonotype turned up a few times. The rearrangement links TRBV7-9 to TRBJ1-2, with D unclear. Per the germline V gene, CDR1 is SEHNR and CDR2 is FQNEAQ (reference sequence). This CDR3 spans 17 amino acids. V lost 4 bases and J lost 0, with 18 bases in between. CDR3 in amino acids: CASSYSPYKHPNYGYTF. The CDR3 DNA is TGTGCCAGCAGCTATTCGCCGTACAAGCACCCTAACTATGGCTACACCTTC.

The sample holds a few counts of this clonotype. This chain connects TRBV5-1 to TRBJ2-1; 10 bases map to TRBD2. Per the germline V gene, CDR1 is SGHRS and CDR2 is YFSETQ. The CDR3 sequence is 17 residues long. V lost 0 bases to trimming and J lost 6 bases; unmatched junction nucleotides: 9. CDR3 loop: CASSLGFLAGVFNEQFF. As DNA, the CDR3 is TGCGCCAGCAGCTTGGGATTCCTAGCGGGAGTATTCAATGAGCAGTTCTTC.

The chain employs TRBV6-5 and TRBJ2-1, with TRBD2 identical over 10 bases. Trimming cost V 0 bases and J 5 bases; bases outside gene matches: 4. Germline V gene lookup returns CDR1 MNHEY and CDR2 SVGAGI. This CDR3 is 16 amino acids long. The CDR3 sequence: CASSYSTGLADNEQFF. CDR3 bases: TGTGCCAGCAGTTACTCGACAGGACTAGCGGACAATGAGCAGTTCTTC.

The J gene is TRBJ1-2, the V gene TRBV20-1, with 8 bases lining up with TRBD1. The CDR3 loop spans 13 amino acids. J was trimmed by 8 bases and V by 6 bases; bases with no gene match: 11. Germline CDR1 is DFQATT and CDR2 is SNEGSKA (reference sequence). In DNA form, the CDR3 reads TGCAGTGCCCGACCGGGACAGGAAAACGGCTACACCTTC. Translated: CSARPGQENGYTF.

This sequence joins TRBV3-1 and TRBJ1-5; 7 bases are shared with TRBD1. The V gene's germline CDR1 is LGHDT and CDR2 YNNKEL (reference sequence). This CDR3 has 14 residues. V shed 4 bases and J 5 bases; nucleotides not matched to a gene: 5. CDR3 loop: CASSPLRGHQPQHF. The DNA of the CDR3 is TGTGCCAGCAGCCCCTTAAGGGGGCATCAGCCCCAGCATTTT.

This clonotype was counted a few times. V is TRBV7-3 and J is TRBJ2-3, with D perhaps matching TRBD1 or TRBD2 (5 bases each). Germline V CDR1 and CDR2: SGHTA, FQGTGA. V was cut by 4 bases and J by 3 bases, with 17 bases left in between. CDR3 length equals 16 residues. The CDR3 loop reads CASSSQDGGETDTQYF. Written as DNA, the CDR3 is TGTGCCAGCAGCTCTCAAGATGGGGGAGAAACAGATACGCAGTATTTT.

This clonotype has a single count. J is TRBJ2-1 and V is TRBV20-1, with 10 bases lining up with TRBD1. Germline V gene data show CDR1 as DFQATT and CDR2 as SNEGSKA (reference sequence). The CDR3 runs 14 residues. With V trimmed by 5 bases and J by 9 bases, 10 bases remained unmatched. As DNA, the CDR3 is TGCAGTGCTGCCGGGACAGGGGATCTCGGTGAGCAGTTCTTC. The encoded protein is CSAAGTGDLGEQFF.

The V call is TRBV20-1, the J call TRBJ2-5; D is ambiguous. The CDR3 contains 14 residues. Per the germline V gene, CDR1 is DFQATT and CDR2 is SNEGSKA (reference sequence). V was trimmed by 1 base and J by 1 base, leaving 10 bases between them. CDR3: CSARVGPLQETQYF. CDR3 nucleotides: TGCAGTGCTAGAGTAGGGCCTCTCCAAGAGACCCAGTACTTC.

This clonotype has a handful of counts. J is TRBJ2-3 and V is TRBV5-1; 7 bases match TRBD2. After removal of 4 bases from V and 0 bases from J, the junction contained 8 bases not matched to a gene. CDR3 length: 16 amino acids. Germline CDR1 reads SGHRS; CDR2 reads YFSETQ. CDR3 protein: CASSQRGAVSTDTQYF. CDR3 bases: TGCGCCAGCAGCCAGCGGGGAGCAGTTAGCACAGATACGCAGTATTTT.

The chain couples TRBV5-1 to TRBJ2-2; D is unresolved. The CDR3 is made up of 16 amino acids. Germline CDR1 reads SGHRS; CDR2 reads YFSETQ. Trimming took 3 bases from V and 3 from J, leaving 15 bases between them. In nucleotides, the CDR3 is TGCGCCAGCAGCTCCCGATCCTGGGGTCACACCGGGGAGCTGTTTTTT. Its translation is CASSSRSWGHTGELFF.